A single sample is the source of the 32 T cell receptor beta chains below, sequenced in a study of blood T cell repertoires in COVID-19. This table comes from immunoSEQ multiplex PCR, and its TCRdb copy is limited to in-frame clones, with some not included. The sample holds approximately 280,000 clones, about nine tenths seen once. Sequenced input: PBMCs or T cells enriched from blood (not recorded which). All receptors come from a woman aged 55-70 years who had recovered from COVID-19.

There are a few counts of this clone. V and J are TRBV24-1 and TRBJ1-4; 9 bases are a match to TRBD1. With V trimmed by 3 bases and J by 8 bases, 6 bases remained unmatched. In germline, CDR1 is KGHDR, CDR2 SFDVKD. The CDR3 covers 15 residues. CDR3 region: CATSDPGTGIEKLFF. In nucleotides, the CDR3 is TGTGCCACCAGTGATCCCGGGACAGGGATCGAAAAACTGTTTTTT.

The chain uses TRBV19 and TRBJ2-1, with TRBD2 matching 9 bases. In germline, CDR1 is LNHDA, CDR2 SQIVND (reference sequence). This CDR3 is built from 14 residues. J gave up 7 bases and V 6 bases, and 7 bases lay outside the gene matches. For the CDR3, the DNA is TGTGCCAGTAGGTTGGGCGGGAGGGGTAATGAGCAGTTCTTC. Its protein is CASRLGGRGNEQFF.

This clone was seen just once. The chain carries TRBV28 and TRBJ1-5; 7 nucleotides agree with TRBD1. Trimming removed 6 bases from V and 4 bases from J; junction bases left unmatched: 9. The germline CDR1 and CDR2 sequences are MDHEN and SYDVKM. This CDR3 has 15 residues. DNA of the CDR3: TGTGCCAGCAGCTTAGGGGGCAACGGGAATCAGCCCCAGCATTTT. Amino acids: CASSLGGNGNQPQHF.

V and J are TRBV4-1 and TRBJ1-2, with 8 bases identical to TRBD1. Losses at the gene ends were 0 bases for V and 4 bases for J; bases not matched to a gene: 10. The CDR3 has 17 residues. The V gene's germline CDR1 is MGHRA and CDR2 YSYEKL. The CDR3 loop reads CASSQDWTGQAFYGYTF. The CDR3 coding sequence is TGCGCCAGCAGCCAAGATTGGACGGGACAGGCCTTCTATGGCTACACCTTC.

The rearrangement links TRBV19 to TRBJ1-2; D possibly corresponds to TRBD1 (5 bases). The V and J ends lost 3 bases and 3 bases respectively, with 11 bases between them. The CDR3 sequence is 14 residues long. CDR1 LNHDA and CDR2 SQIVND come from the germline V gene (reference sequence). As DNA, the CDR3 is TGTGCCAGTAGTATTTCAGGGTTTGACTATGGCTACACCTTC. This translates into CASSISGFDYGYTF.

This chain uses TRBV18 with TRBJ2-7, with 7 bases fitting TRBD1. Germline CDR1 and CDR2: KGHSH and LQKENI. Germline trimming cut 2 bases from V and 7 bases from J; bases unmatched to any gene: 11. The CDR3 totals 15 residues. As DNA, the CDR3 is TGTGCCAGCTCACCATCTAAGACAGGGATGGGGGAGCAGTACTTC. Protein sequence: CASSPSKTGMGEQYF.

J is TRBJ2-6 and V is TRBV4-1; D uncertain. Per the germline V gene, CDR1 is MGHRA and CDR2 is YSYEKL. There are 18 residues in the CDR3. Between the trimmed V and J ends, which lost 1 base and 0 bases, there was a span of 13 bases. The DNA of the CDR3 is TGCGCCAGCAGCCAAGTCTACGTCTTGCTCTCTGGGGCCAACGTCCTGACTTTC. It yields the protein CASSQVYVLLSGANVLTF.

This clone was observed once. V usage is TRBV9 and J usage is TRBJ2-7; D perhaps matches TRBD1 (5 bases). Trimming stripped 2 bases from V and 5 bases from J, with 14 bases between. The CDR3 covers 14 residues. Germline CDR1 SGDLS, CDR2 YYNGEE. CDR3 residues: CASSVIGQGNEQYF. CDR3 in DNA: TGTGCCAGCAGCGTGATAGGGCAGGGAAACGAGCAGTACTTC. Combining the CDR3 with reference TRBV9 and TRBJ2-7 gives the whole variable domain DSGVTQTPKHLITATGQRVTLRCSPRSGDLSVYWYQQSLDQGLQFLIQYYNGEERAKGNILERFSAQQFPDLHSELNLSSLELGDSALYFCASSVIGQGNEQYFGPGTRLTVT.

The chain recombines TRBV19 with TRBJ1-1, with D hard to call. The CDR3 is 13 amino acids. The V and J ends lost 5 bases and 1 base respectively, with 8 bases between them. Germline V CDR1 and CDR2: LNHDA, SQIVND (reference sequence). For the CDR3, the DNA is TGTGCCAGTAGTCTTAGCTCGAACACTGAAGCTTTCTTT. Amino acids: CASSLSSNTEAFF.

This clone has a handful of counts. The V gene is TRBV4-1, the J gene TRBJ2-7; TRBD2 agrees at 8 bases. V was clipped by 1 base and J by 3 bases; unmatched bases: 8. The CDR3 is made up of 16 amino acids. Germline CDR1 is MGHRA and CDR2 is YSYEKL. The CDR3 sequence is CASSQGPSRGVYEQYF. The CDR3 nucleotides read TGCGCCAGCAGCCAAGGTCCCTCGCGGGGGGTCTACGAGCAGTACTTC.

The CDR3 sequence is CASSLLDREQPQHF. The CDR3 DNA is TGTGCCAGCAGTCTCCTGGACAGGGAGCAGCCCCAGCATTTT. V is TRBV28 and J is TRBJ1-5, with 8 bases aligning to TRBD1. The CDR3 covers 14 residues. Per germline, CDR1 MDHEN and CDR2 SYDVKM. V was pared by 5 bases and J by 7 bases, with 7 bases of the junction left unmatched.

The chain employs TRBV19 and TRBJ1-2; no clear D. V lost 8 bases, J lost 8 bases, and 12 bases lay in between. The germline V gene has CDR1 LNHDA and CDR2 SQIVND (reference sequence). The length of the CDR3 is 11 residues. The CDR3 sequence is CASSREGGYTF. The CDR3 bases are TGTGCCAGTTCCCGGGAAGGGGGCTACACCTTC.

The chain combines TRBV7-3 with TRBJ2-1; the match to TRBD2 covers 12 bases. The CDR3 runs to 18 residues. CDR1 and CDR2 from the germline V gene are SGHTA and FQGTGA. After removal of 5 bases from V and 5 bases from J, the junction contained 13 bases not matched to a gene. The CDR3 reads CASSPSPTSGRPDNEQFF. In DNA form, the CDR3 reads TGTGCCAGCAGCCCCAGCCCGACTAGCGGGAGACCAGACAATGAGCAGTTCTTC.

The gene calls are TRBV28 and TRBJ1-2, with a weak D call TRBD1 (5 bases). Germline assignment: CDR1 MDHEN and CDR2 SYDVKM. Between the trimmed V and J ends, which lost 1 base and 4 bases, there was a span of 13 bases. This CDR3 has 15 residues. CDR3: CASSLSPGRGYGYTF. The CDR3 DNA reads as TGTGCCAGCAGTTTATCCCCGGGGCGGGGCTATGGCTACACCTTC.

The chain is built from TRBV20-1 and TRBJ2-1; 8 bases line up with TRBD2. The CDR3 has 11 residues. V trimming: 6 bases; J trimming: 14 bases; junction bases outside the gene matches: 9. Germline V gives CDR1 DFQATT, CDR2 SNEGSKA (reference sequence). The CDR3 nucleotides read TGCAGTGCCCGACTCCCGGGACTAGAGTTCTTC. This translates into CSARLPGLEFF.

The chain joins TRBV6-5 to TRBJ1-3, with D unresolved. Germline V gene data show CDR1 as MNHEY and CDR2 as SVGAGI. V was clipped by 4 bases and J by 3 bases, with 10 bases between them. CDR3 length: 14 amino acids. The CDR3, as DNA: TGTGCCAGCAGTTGGGAGGTTAATGGAAACACCATATATTTT. It is translated as CASSWEVNGNTIYF.

The chain joins TRBV11-3 to TRBJ2-1; D is unresolved. The CDR3 has 13 residues. Trimming pared 0 bases from V and 7 bases from J, leaving 7 bases between. Germline-derived CDR1 and CDR2 are SGHNT and YENEEA. Here the CDR3 DNA reads TGTGCCAGCAGCTTAGATCGTCTGAATGAGCAGTTCTTC. This codes for CASSLDRLNEQFF.

This clone was found a few times. J is TRBJ1-5 and V is TRBV2, with 10 bases that match TRBD1. The CDR3 totals 16 residues. V shed 5 bases and J 9 bases; nucleotides not matched to a gene: 13. Germline loops: CDR1 SNHLY, CDR2 FYNNEI. DNA for the CDR3: TGTGCCAGCAGTCCGCCGGGACAGGGGCCGGCGGGGCCCCAGCATTTT. Its protein product is CASSPPGQGPAGPQHF.

The chain carries TRBV7-2 and TRBJ1-2, with D perhaps TRBD1 (5 bases). The CDR3 extends over 18 amino acids. With 1 base removed from V and 5 bases from J, the gap between germline ends came to 23 bases. Germline V gene sequence: CDR1 SGHTA, CDR2 FQGNSA. CDR3 sequence reads: CASSLGWLRQRTDYGYTF. CDR3 DNA sequence: TGTGCCAGCAGCTTAGGGTGGCTTAGACAGCGAACGGATTATGGCTACACCTTC.

The CDR3 DNA is TGTGCCACCTCCCCGGGGGGACACGCGGGAGAAGGCAATCAGCCCCAGCATTTT. Its translation is CATSPGGHAGEGNQPQHF. The chain links TRBV10-3 to TRBJ1-5; perhaps TRBD1 as D (6 bases). V shed 10 bases and J shed 2 bases, with 27 bases lying between them. CDR1 and CDR2 from the germline V gene are ENHRY and SYGVKD. This CDR3 contains 18 residues.

The V call is TRBV5-1, the J call TRBJ2-3; 7 bases match TRBD2. After removal of 7 bases from V and 2 bases from J, the junction contained 10 bases not matched to a gene. The CDR3 covers 15 residues. The germline CDR1 and CDR2 sequences are SGHRS and YFSETQ. DNA for the CDR3: TGCGCCAGCCGCGGGGCTAGCGGTATCACAGATACGCAGTATTTT. Encoded protein: CASRGASGITDTQYF.

The chain joins TRBV11-2 to TRBJ2-1, with a tentative D call TRBD2 (5 bases). The CDR3 is 12 residues long. Between the trimmed V and J ends, which lost 5 bases and 8 bases, there was a span of 10 bases. CDR1 and CDR2 (germline): SGHAT, FQNNGV. Here the CDR3 reads CASSTDGDEQFF. The CDR3 bases are TGTGCCAGCAGCACGGACGGGGATGAGCAGTTCTTC.

The chain combines TRBV18 with TRBJ2-1, with 11 nucleotides matching TRBD2. V lost 4 bases to trimming and J lost 6 bases; unmatched junction nucleotides: 8. Germline CDR1 and CDR2: KGHSH and LQKENI. The CDR3 sequence is 16 residues long. For the CDR3, the DNA is TGTGCCAGCTCACGAAATAGCGGGAGGGCCGGCAATGAGCAGTTCTTC. Encoded protein: CASSRNSGRAGNEQFF.

The rearrangement uses TRBV10-3 and TRBJ1-1, with 11 bases lining up with TRBD1. Losses at the gene ends were 2 bases for V and 4 bases for J; bases not matched to a gene: 3. The CDR3 spans 15 residues. Germline values: CDR1 ENHRY, CDR2 SYGVKD. CDR3 region: CAISERGQGGTEAFF. The CDR3 DNA follows: TGTGCCATCAGTGAGCGGGGACAGGGGGGCACTGAAGCTTTCTTT.

This chain connects TRBV5-1 to TRBJ2-5, with D possibly TRBD2 on 6 matching bases. CDR3 length equals 16 residues. With 1 base removed from V and 1 base from J, the gap between germline ends came to 14 bases. Germline V gives CDR1 SGHRS, CDR2 YFSETQ. The CDR3 sequence is CASSLRNGGIQETQYF. The CDR3 nucleotides read TGCGCCAGCAGCTTGCGCAACGGGGGTATCCAAGAGACCCAGTACTTC.

CDR3 sequence (DNA): TGCGCCAGCAGTCGGGACTTCAATGAGCAGTTCTTC. The encoded protein is CASSRDFNEQFF. The chain employs TRBV5-1 and TRBJ2-1; D is perhaps TRBD2 (6 bases). The CDR3 loop spans 12 amino acids. V lost 5 bases and J lost 6, with 9 bases in between. Germline V gene sequence: CDR1 SGHRS, CDR2 YFSETQ.

The CDR3 here is CASSPGPGYNSPLHF. The DNA of the CDR3 is TGTGCCAGCAGCCCCGGCCCGGGGTATAATTCACCCCTCCACTTT. The chain recombines TRBV7-2 with TRBJ1-6, with D unclear. Germline CDR1 reads SGHTA; CDR2 reads FQGNSA. CDR3 length equals 15 residues. Trimming took 5 bases from V and 4 from J, leaving 12 bases between them. The full variable domain, with the rest looked up from reference TRBV7-2 and TRBJ1-6, is GAGVSQSPSNKVTEKGKDVELRCDPISGHTALYWYRQSLGQGLEFLIYFQGNSAPDKSGLPSDRFSAERTGGSVSTLTIQRTQQEDSAVYLCASSPGPGYNSPLHFGNGTRLTVT.

The genes are TRBV29-1 and TRBJ2-1; weak D call: TRBD1 (5 bases). The CDR3 sequence is 15 residues long. V lost 3 bases and J 1 base, leaving 13 bases between the germline ends. Germline V CDR1 and CDR2: SQVTM, ANQGSEA. Here the CDR3 reads CSVELGLRSYNEQFF. The CDR3 DNA is TGCAGCGTTGAGTTGGGGCTACGTTCCTACAATGAGCAGTTCTTC.

The chain recombines TRBV5-1 with TRBJ2-1; a possible D gene is TRBD2 (6 bases). V was clipped by 2 bases and J by 7 bases, with 13 bases between them. Per the germline V gene, CDR1 is SGHRS and CDR2 is YFSETQ. The CDR3 contains 14 residues. The CDR3 reads CASSLRLVDNEQFF. CDR3 in DNA: TGCGCCAGCAGCTTACGACTAGTGGATAATGAGCAGTTCTTC.

The chain links TRBV5-4 to TRBJ1-2; TRBD1 matches at 7 bases. Trimming removed 4 bases from V and 4 bases from J; junction bases left unmatched: 4. This CDR3 has 13 residues. Germline lookup yields CDR1 SGHNT and CDR2 YYREEE (reference sequence). The CDR3 loop is CASSGGQLYGYTF. CDR3 sequence (DNA): TGTGCCAGCAGCGGGGGACAGCTCTATGGCTACACCTTC.

This sequence joins TRBV5-5 and TRBJ2-7, with 7 nucleotides matching TRBD1. V gave up 1 base and J gave up 2 bases; unmatched junction bases: 9. The CDR3 loop spans 16 amino acids. Per the germline V gene, CDR1 is SGHKS and CDR2 is YYEKEE (reference sequence). Here the CDR3 reads CASSLTPTGFAYEQYF. CDR3 nucleotides: TGTGCCAGCAGCTTGACACCGACAGGGTTCGCCTACGAGCAGTACTTC.

In this sample, this clone turned up a few times. This chain connects TRBV9 to TRBJ2-7, with 7 positions matching TRBD2. The CDR3 covers 14 residues. Germline loops: CDR1 SGDLS, CDR2 YYNGEE. V was pared by 2 bases and J by 1 base, with 3 bases of the junction left unmatched. CDR3: CASSVEAGSYEQYF. The CDR3 DNA reads as TGTGCCAGCAGCGTTGAAGCGGGGTCCTACGAGCAGTACTTC.